The 17 T cell receptor beta chains below were found in one sample sequenced in a study of T cell changes during pregnancy in multiple sclerosis. TCRdb's copy holds only in-frame clones and misses some; the assay was immunoSEQ multiplex PCR. The sample lists 41,000 or so clones; more than 85% were seen once. The sequencing used CD8+ T cells from peripheral blood mononuclear cells, collected in the third trimester of pregnancy. The receptors were gathered from a female donor with multiple sclerosis, enrolled in a pregnancy study.

This clone appeared once. J is TRBJ1-1 and V is TRBV6-5, with D possibly being TRBD1 (5 bases). This CDR3 spans 15 amino acids. Trimming removed 8 bases from V and 4 bases from J, with 20 bases in between. Germline V CDR1 and CDR2: MNHEY, SVGAGI. CDR3 sequence: CASRKVEGSGTEAFF. The CDR3 DNA sequence: TGTGCCAGCCGAAAGGTGGAGGGGTCGGGCACTGAAGCTTTCTTT.

V is TRBV19 and J is TRBJ1-1; unclear D gene. Trimming shortened V by 5 bases and J by 8 bases, and 12 bases separated the two germline ends. Germline loops: CDR1 LNHDA, CDR2 SQIVND (reference sequence). CDR3 length: 12 residues. The CDR3 DNA sequence: TGTGCCAGTAGTGAGGCGGAGGCCGAAGCTTTCTTT. This encodes CASSEAEAEAFF.

J is TRBJ2-2 and V is TRBV27, with D possibly matching TRBD1 (6 bases). Germline CDR1 reads MNHEY; CDR2 reads SMNVEV (reference sequence). The CDR3 runs 17 residues. Trimming removed 3 bases from V and 0 bases from J, with 14 bases in between. For the CDR3, the DNA is TGTGCCAGCAGTTTTCCCCCAGGGGCTCCGAACACCGGGGAGCTGTTTTTT. Translating it yields CASSFPPGAPNTGELFF.

This chain joins TRBV6-5 and TRBJ2-1; TRBD1 aligns across 7 bases. CDR1 MNHEY and CDR2 SVGAGI come from the germline V gene. This CDR3 region has 16 residues. J gave up 5 bases and V 1 base, and 8 bases lay outside the gene matches. CDR3 region: CASSYFTGTVHNEQFF. The CDR3 DNA reads TGTGCCAGCAGTTACTTTACCGGGACAGTACACAATGAGCAGTTCTTC.

The V and J genes are TRBV19 and TRBJ1-2; D remains unclear. The CDR3 is 12 amino acids. The V gene lost 8 bases and the J gene lost 10 bases, with 17 bases spanning the gap. CDR1 and CDR2 (germline): LNHDA, SQIVND (reference sequence). CDR3 residues: CASGTPNLDYTF. The CDR3, as DNA: TGTGCCAGTGGCACCCCAAATCTAGACTACACCTTC. Combining the CDR3 with reference TRBV19 and TRBJ1-2 gives the whole variable domain DGGITQSPKYLFRKEGQNVTLSCEQNLNHDAMYWYRQDPGQGLRLIYYSQIVNDFQKGDIAEGYSVSREKKESFPLTVTSAQKNPTAFYLCASGTPNLDYTFGSGTRLTVV.

This chain uses TRBV27 with TRBJ1-1, with D possibly matching TRBD1 (5 bases). Germline V gene lookup returns CDR1 MNHEY and CDR2 SMNVEV (reference sequence). Deletions cut 2 bases from V and 6 bases from J, with 13 bases between. This CDR3 comprises 14 residues. The CDR3 DNA reads as TGTGCCAGCAGTTTAGGACACGGAATCGCTGAAGCTTTCTTT. It specifies CASSLGHGIAEAFF.

The chain carries TRBV27 and TRBJ2-3; a weak D match, TRBD1 (5 bases). Germline assignment: CDR1 MNHEY and CDR2 SMNVEV (reference sequence). The CDR3 is 13 amino acids. The germline V and J ends were trimmed by 0 bases and 8 bases, with 9 bases remaining between them. The DNA for the CDR3 is TGTGCCAGCAGTTTATCAGGGGATCGTACGCAGTATTTT. Translation gives CASSLSGDRTQYF.

The V gene is TRBV4-1, the J gene TRBJ2-5, with D maybe TRBD2 (5 bases). With 1 base removed from V and 5 bases from J, the gap between germline ends came to 26 bases. The CDR3 runs 19 residues. Germline V gene sequence: CDR1 MGHRA, CDR2 YSYEKL. DNA for the CDR3: TGCGCCAGCAGCCAAGGGTTTGGATCTAGCTCCGGTACTTGGGAGACCCAGTACTTC. The encoded protein is CASSQGFGSSSGTWETQYF.

The rearrangement uses TRBV6-1 and TRBJ2-2, with 7 bases identical to TRBD1. The CDR3 is 15 amino acids. CDR1 is MNHNS, CDR2 SASEGT, per germline. V lost 2 bases and J lost 3; bases outside the gene matches: 3. Here the CDR3 reads CASSEYQGDTGELFF. The CDR3 region has the DNA TGTGCCAGCAGTGAATATCAGGGGGACACCGGGGAGCTGTTTTTT.

The gene calls are TRBV11-2 and TRBJ2-7, with D perhaps matching TRBD2 (5 bases). V was shortened by 4 bases and J by 0 bases, with 10 bases between the two germline ends. The germline CDR1 and CDR2 sequences are SGHAT and FQNNGV. CDR3 length: 14 amino acids. CDR3 sequence: CASSSGLSSYEQYF. CDR3 DNA sequence: TGTGCCAGCAGCTCTGGACTTAGCTCCTACGAGCAGTACTTC.

This chain connects TRBV9 to TRBJ2-5, with D unclear. This CDR3 region has 14 residues. The germline V gene has CDR1 SGDLS and CDR2 YYNGEE. V was shortened by 3 bases and J by 0 bases, with 9 bases between the two germline ends. This chain's CDR3 is CASSEQTYQETQYF. The CDR3 DNA reads TGTGCCAGCAGCGAACAGACGTACCAAGAGACCCAGTACTTC. Drawing the rest from reference TRBV9 and TRBJ2-5, the complete variable domain is DSGVTQTPKHLITATGQRVTLRCSPRSGDLSVYWYQQSLDQGLQFLIQYYNGEERAKGNILERFSAQQFPDLHSELNLSSLELGDSALYFCASSEQTYQETQYFGPGTRLLVL.

The chain couples TRBV27 to TRBJ2-1; 9 nucleotides match TRBD2. V lost 0 bases, J lost 1 base, and 4 bases stayed unmatched. CDR3 size: 17 residues. CDR1 is MNHEY, CDR2 SMNVEV, per germline (reference sequence). In DNA form, the CDR3 reads TGTGCCAGCAGTTTATCGGGTAGCGGGAGTTCCTACAATGAGCAGTTCTTC. This sequence encodes CASSLSGSGSSYNEQFF.

The gene calls are TRBV27 and TRBJ2-3, with TRBD2 matching over 13 bases. V was clipped by 3 bases and J by 0 bases; unmatched bases: 6. Germline CDR1 and CDR2: MNHEY and SMNVEV (reference sequence). CDR3 length: 18 amino acids. The CDR3 coding sequence is TGTGCCAGCAGTTTGGGGACTAGCGGGGTTTTTAGCACAGATACGCAGTATTTT. This gives the protein CASSLGTSGVFSTDTQYF.

This chain uses TRBV7-2 with TRBJ1-5; no clear D. This CDR3 contains 16 residues. V lost 0 bases, J lost 0 bases, and 9 bases lay in between. Germline V CDR1 and CDR2: SGHTA, FQGNSA. The CDR3 reads CASSLAGAYSNQPQHF. CDR3 bases: TGTGCCAGCAGCTTAGCGGGAGCTTATAGCAATCAGCCCCAGCATTTT.

V and J are TRBV7-9 and TRBJ2-1, with TRBD2 matching over 7 bases. V lost 1 base, J lost 2 bases, and 5 bases stayed unmatched. The length of the CDR3 is 16 residues. Germline CDR1 reads SEHNR; CDR2 reads FQNEAQ (reference sequence). In nucleotides, the CDR3 is TGTGCCAGCAGCTTAGACGGCGGGGGACCCTACAATGAGCAGTTCTTC. Its protein is CASSLDGGGPYNEQFF. Full variable domain (remainder filled in from reference TRBV7-9 and TRBJ2-1): DTGVSQNPRHKITKRGQNVTFRCDPISEHNRLYWYRQTLGQGPEFLTYFQNEAQLEKSRLLSDRFSAERPKGSFSTLEIQRTEQGDSAMYLCASSLDGGGPYNEQFFGPGTRLTVL.

This clone has just one count. V is TRBV15 and J is TRBJ2-7; a weak D match, TRBD1 (6 bases). Germline V gene data show CDR1 as LNHNV and CDR2 as YYDKDF (reference sequence). Trimming cost V 3 bases and J 0 bases, with 12 bases left between them. The CDR3 runs 15 residues. CDR3 sequence (DNA): TGTGCCACCAGCAGCTATGGACAGTTCTCCTACGAGCAGTACTTC. Protein product: CATSSYGQFSYEQYF.

In DNA, the CDR3 is TGTGCCAGCAGTTACGACAATGGGGATACGCAGTATTTT. It specifies CASSYDNGDTQYF. This chain uses TRBV28 with TRBJ2-3; D remains ambiguous. Germline assignment: CDR1 MDHEN and CDR2 SYDVKM. Trimming removed 4 bases from V and 6 bases from J, with 11 bases in between. This CDR3 spans 13 amino acids.